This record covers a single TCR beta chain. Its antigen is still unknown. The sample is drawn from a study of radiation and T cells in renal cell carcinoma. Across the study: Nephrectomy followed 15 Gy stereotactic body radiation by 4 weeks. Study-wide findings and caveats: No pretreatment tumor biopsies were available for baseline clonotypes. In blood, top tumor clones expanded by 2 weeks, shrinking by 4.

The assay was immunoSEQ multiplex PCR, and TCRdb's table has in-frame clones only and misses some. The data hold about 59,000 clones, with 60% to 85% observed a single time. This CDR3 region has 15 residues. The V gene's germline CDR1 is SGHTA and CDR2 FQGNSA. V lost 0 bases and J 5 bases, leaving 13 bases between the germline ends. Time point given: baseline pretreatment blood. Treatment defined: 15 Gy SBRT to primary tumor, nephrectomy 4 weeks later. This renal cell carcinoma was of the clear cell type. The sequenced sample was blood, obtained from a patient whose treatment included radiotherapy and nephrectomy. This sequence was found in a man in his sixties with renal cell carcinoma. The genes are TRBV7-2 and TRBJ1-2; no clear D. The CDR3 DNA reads TGTGCCAGCAGCTTAGCTTGGGTCGAAGCGTATGGCTACACCTTC. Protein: CASSLAWVEAYGYTF.